This T cell receptor beta chain was identified during a study of identical twins. Broader study findings: Models predicted less out-of-frame TCR alpha sharing in monozygotic twins than was found. A cross-sectional statistical analysis, not follow-up of the same donors, supported the conclusions.

Notes on this clonotype: Its antigen is currently unknown.

Germline V gene data show CDR1 as DFQATT and CDR2 as SNEGSKA (reference sequence). The CDR3 consists of 17 residues. Template switching (which added a universal primer site) was used, and cDNA carried unique molecular identifiers. MiXCR, run by TCRdb on the 5' RACE reads, gives a single entry per CDR3 protein. Altogether just under 650,000 distinct CDR3 sequences are present, under 8.5% being singletons, with the ten largest covering 1.5% to 2%. This sample was also put to use in a study of yellow fever vaccine responses in identical twins.

The chain joins TRBV20-1 to TRBJ2-1, with 8 bases matching TRBD2. Source material: PBMCs. The sequence was obtained from a woman between 18 and 30 years old in good health. The CDR3 DNA is TGCTGCGCTAGAGATTTAGCCGGGACTAGCTCCTACAATGAGCAGTTCTTC. Translating it yields CCARDLAGTSSYNEQFF.